Below are 21 T cell receptor beta chains sequenced from a single sample in a study of blood T cells in healthy people across ages. Primed by a sample-barcoded 5' primer and a J-beta primer mix, a second PCR proceeded for 7 to 11 cycles. MiXCR was run by TCRdb on the 5' RACE reads, yielding one entry per CDR3 protein. Of about 1.4 million distinct CDR3 sequences in the sample, approximately 59% were seen once. Source material: blood. The receptors here all came from a man aged 18 to 29 in good health.

The V gene is TRBV11-2, the J gene TRBJ1-1; the D gene is possibly TRBD1 (5 bases). Germline assignment: CDR1 SGHAT and CDR2 FQNNGV. The CDR3 is 16 residues long. V was cut by 5 bases and J by 3 bases, with 19 bases left in between. The CDR3 sequence is CASSLQPHRLDTEAFF. The DNA for the CDR3 is TGTGCCAGCAGCCTTCAACCCCACAGGTTGGACACTGAAGCTTTCTTT.

The V and J genes are TRBV7-8 and TRBJ2-4, with 7 bases fitting TRBD2. The J call may be in error: the DNA end matches TRBJ2-7 better. The germline V gene has CDR1 SGHVS and CDR2 FQNEAQ. The CDR3 totals 14 residues. This CDR3 is CASSPGTTYFEQYF. CDR3 nucleotides: TGTGCCAGCAGCCCCGGGACTACCTACTTCGAGCAGTACTTC.

This chain uses TRBV7-8 with TRBJ2-3, with D possibly being TRBD1 or TRBD2 (6 bases each). The germline V gene encodes CDR1 SGHVS and CDR2 FQNEAQ. The CDR3 length is 15 residues. V lost 7 bases and J lost 1, with 15 bases in between. The DNA of the CDR3 is TGTGCCAGCACCTTGTCGGGGGCCGGCACAGATACGCAGTATTTT. It is translated as CASTLSGAGTDTQYF.

With respect to this clonotype: Compared with germline, one end of the junction differs, possibly owing to a read error. V gene TRBV9 combines with J gene TRBJ2-4; the D is unclear. This CDR3 has 14 residues. Germline values: CDR1 SGDLS, CDR2 YYNGEE. The CDR3 here is CVSSVGNKENIQYF. The CDR3 DNA reads as TGTGTCAGCAGCGTAGGAAACAAAGAAAACATTCAGTACTTC.

The chain carries TRBV2 and TRBJ2-7; D not certain. Trimming pared 3 bases from V and 4 bases from J, leaving 13 bases between. CDR1 is SNHLY and CDR2 is FYNNEI in the germline V gene. The CDR3 sequence is 14 residues long. The chain's CDR3 is CASSEAGWGYEQYF. CDR3 DNA sequence: TGTGCCAGCAGTGAGGCTGGGTGGGGATACGAGCAGTACTTC.

About this clonotype itself: At one end, the junction sequence differs from germline, possibly due to a read error. CDR3 loop: CASSLSGQVNYGYTF. The CDR3 nucleotides read TGTGCCAGTAGCTTATCGGGACAGGTTAACTATGGCTACACCTTC. This rearrangement joins TRBV7-9 to TRBJ1-2, with 8 positions matching TRBD1. In germline, CDR1 is SEHNR, CDR2 FQNEAQ (reference sequence). CDR3 length: 15 amino acids.

This clonotype was seen only once. This chain links TRBV20-1 with TRBJ2-3, with D possibly matching TRBD1 (6 bases). With 5 bases removed from V and 2 bases from J, the gap between germline ends came to 14 bases. This CDR3 spans 14 amino acids. Germline-derived CDR1 and CDR2 are DFQATT and SNEGSKA (reference sequence). In DNA, the CDR3 is TGCAGTGCTGTTGACAGGAGACACACAGATACGCAGTATTTT. Translated, it gives CSAVDRRHTDTQYF.

The rearrangement uses TRBV4-1 and TRBJ1-2; possibly TRBD1 for D (6 bases). V gave up 0 bases and J gave up 4 bases, with 12 bases separating them. Germline values: CDR1 MGHRA, CDR2 YSYEKL. The CDR3 contains 15 residues. The CDR3 loop is CASSQDGGWGYGYTF. In nucleotides, the CDR3 is TGCGCCAGCAGCCAAGATGGGGGCTGGGGCTATGGCTACACCTTC.

This clonotype was counted a few times. The chain links TRBV7-9 to TRBJ1-2, with D possibly matching TRBD1 (5 bases). The CDR3 is made up of 11 amino acids. Germline lookup yields CDR1 SEHNR and CDR2 FQNEAQ (reference sequence). Deletions cut 11 bases from V and 3 bases from J, with 10 bases between. CDR3 bases: TGTGCCGGAGACAGCTACTATGGCTACACCTTC. Translation: CAGDSYYGYTF.

The chain joins TRBV7-9 to TRBJ2-6; D not resolved. V was cut by 3 bases and J by 0 bases, with 9 bases left in between. CDR1 and CDR2 (germline): SEHNR, FQNEAQ (reference sequence). CDR3 length: 16 amino acids. The CDR3 loop reads CASSFMLDSGANVLTF. The CDR3 nucleotides are TGTGCCAGCAGCTTTATGTTGGACTCTGGGGCCAACGTCCTGACTTTC.

The chain uses TRBV5-5 and TRBJ2-3; 10 bases are a match to TRBD1. The CDR3 contains 15 residues. V lost 0 bases, J lost 6 bases, and 4 bases stayed unmatched. Germline-derived CDR1 and CDR2 are SGHKS and YYEKEE (reference sequence). The CDR3 sequence: CASSLAGTGVDTQYF. CDR3 nucleotide sequence: TGTGCCAGCAGCTTGGCCGGGACAGGGGTGGATACGCAGTATTTT.

V and J are TRBV10-3 and TRBJ2-3; 10 bases fit TRBD2. The CDR3 is made up of 16 amino acids. In germline, CDR1 is ENHRY, CDR2 SYGVKD. With 9 bases clipped from V and 2 bases from J, the junction kept 11 bases outside the gene matches. Here the CDR3 DNA reads TGTGCCATTGGTGAACTAGCGGGACCTCACACAGATACGCAGTATTTT. Protein sequence: CAIGELAGPHTDTQYF.

This clonotype was detected once. V and J are TRBV7-9 and TRBJ2-1, with a tentative D call TRBD2 (5 bases). The germline V gene encodes CDR1 SEHNR and CDR2 FQNEAQ (reference sequence). The CDR3 has 15 amino acids. The germline V and J ends were trimmed by 6 bases and 0 bases, with 12 bases remaining between them. The CDR3: CASSAKRFSYNEQFF. CDR3 sequence (DNA): TGTGCCAGCAGTGCTAAGCGGTTCTCCTACAATGAGCAGTTCTTC.

The chain carries TRBV29-1 and TRBJ2-1, with D possibly being TRBD1 (6 bases). The germline V and J ends were trimmed by 7 bases and 7 bases, with 14 bases remaining between them. This CDR3 spans 12 amino acids. Germline V CDR1 and CDR2: SQVTM, ANQGSEA. As DNA, the CDR3 is TGCAGCGGTCCGAGCCAGGGGAATGAGCAGTTCTTC. Translating it yields CSGPSQGNEQFF.

V usage is TRBV11-2 and J usage is TRBJ1-1; D not certain. CDR1 is SGHAT, CDR2 FQNNGV, per germline. This CDR3 is built from 17 residues. Trimming removed 1 base from V and 4 bases from J, with 19 bases in between. In DNA, the CDR3 is TGTGCCAGCAGCTTAGGATTTAACCGGTCTAAGGGCACTGAAGCTTTCTTT. It specifies CASSLGFNRSKGTEAFF.

CDR3 in amino acids: CASSHSGTGRPGANVLTF. The CDR3 DNA reads as TGCGCCAGCAGCCATTCCGGGACAGGGCGTCCTGGGGCCAACGTCCTGACTTTC. The chain uses TRBV4-1 and TRBJ2-6; 9 bases line up with TRBD1. Trimming cost V 3 bases and J 2 bases; bases outside gene matches: 8. CDR1 is MGHRA and CDR2 is YSYEKL in the germline V gene. CDR3 length: 18 residues.

This chain joins TRBV6-5 and TRBJ1-4; D ambiguous. This CDR3 is built from 15 residues. Germline V gene data show CDR1 as MNHEY and CDR2 as SVGAGI. V lost 8 bases, J lost 0 bases, and 13 bases lay in between. CDR3 protein: CASVRGMATNEKLFF. The CDR3 DNA reads as TGTGCCAGCGTCCGAGGGATGGCAACTAATGAAAAACTGTTTTTT.

Points on this clonotype: A junction boundary mismatches the germline segment, possibly from a read error. The genes are TRBV28 and TRBJ2-7, with 8 positions matching TRBD1. Near its end, the DNA agrees better with TRBJ2-5, so the J call may be wrong. The germline CDR1 and CDR2 sequences are MDHEN and SYDVKM. This CDR3 contains 11 residues. CDR3 in DNA: TGCCGGACAGGGCTCGGTGAGACCCAGTACTTC. This encodes CRTGLGETQYF.

This clonotype was counted only a few times. The chain combines TRBV5-1 with TRBJ2-5; D is ambiguous. Trimming left V 0 bases short and J 1 base short, with 10 bases between. The germline CDR1 and CDR2 sequences are SGHRS and YFSETQ. The CDR3 runs to 15 residues. The CDR3 here is CASSLGRAIQETQYF. The DNA of the CDR3 is TGCGCCAGCAGCTTGGGCCGGGCGATCCAAGAGACCCAGTACTTC.

This clonotype was recorded a few times. The chain carries TRBV6-5 and TRBJ1-2; possibly TRBD1 for D (5 bases). This CDR3 contains 13 residues. Germline lookup yields CDR1 MNHEY and CDR2 SVGAGI. The V end lost 8 bases, the J end lost 2 bases, and 12 bases lay between the germline ends. CDR3 DNA: TGTGCCAGCTGGGGCAGAGCAAACTATGGCTACACCTTC. This gives the protein CASWGRANYGYTF.

The rearrangement uses TRBV7-2 and TRBJ2-1; D is undetermined. Germline values: CDR1 SGHTA, CDR2 FQGNSA. Trimming left V 1 base short and J 1 base short, with 8 bases between. This CDR3 is 15 amino acids long. The CDR3 loop reads CASSLVVGSYNEQFF. The DNA of the CDR3 is TGTGCCAGCAGCTTAGTTGTGGGGTCCTACAATGAGCAGTTCTTC.